Below, one TCR beta chain is given with its context. Its antigen is currently unknown. A modified ARM-PCR protocol with three rounds of nested PCR amplified TCRbeta. TCRdb redid the calling of the multiplex PCR reads with MiXCR, one entry per CDR3 protein. Here the sample spans tens of thousands of distinct CDR3 sequences, roughly 70% being singletons. Germline V gene lookup returns CDR1 LNHNV and CDR2 YYDKDF (reference sequence). Trimming removed 9 bases at V and 2 bases at J, with 12 bases between. The CDR3 loop spans 13 amino acids. This sample stems from a study of tumor and adjacent non-tumor tissue in lung cancer. Background on the study: Patients were aged roughly 30 to 76, nine to eleven men and about five women, stage I to III.

The template was RNA from unsorted bulk tissue. Donors were chemotherapy-naive, newly diagnosed lung cancer surgical patients in China, August–late 2014. Whole-study results and caveats: Tumor repertoires had a smaller top 100 clone share than normal lung. Tumor tissue had significantly higher TCR diversity than normal lung.

The V call is TRBV15, the J call TRBJ2-3; D is perhaps TRBD1 (5 bases). The sequence came from a man aged 55-75 years with non-small cell lung cancer. The sequenced sample was lung tumor tissue. CDR3 region: CATYGQTTDTQYF. CDR3 sequence (DNA): TGTGCCACATACGGACAAACCACAGATACGCAGTATTTT.